Each of the 28 T cell receptor beta chains below was sequenced from the same sample in a study of long-term antiretroviral therapy in people with HIV. Investigators performed immunoSEQ version v3.0 at survey level. Only in-frame clones appear in the TCRdb table, and some are missing; sequencing was by immunoSEQ multiplex PCR. Among fewer than 40,000 clones listed, about 94% were seen once. The source material was unsorted PBMCs, sampled around 5 years after starting antiretroviral therapy. These receptors came from a woman in her forties or fifties with HIV.

CDR3 sequence: CASSVAIRNSPLHF. The CDR3 nucleotides are TGTGCCAGCAGCGTAGCTATAAGGAATTCACCCCTCCACTTT. The chain carries TRBV9 and TRBJ1-6; D unresolved. V was clipped by 0 bases and J by 7 bases, with 8 bases between them. Germline-derived CDR1 and CDR2 are SGDLS and YYNGEE. The CDR3 totals 14 residues. Complete variable domain (other parts from reference TRBV9 and TRBJ1-6): DSGVTQTPKHLITATGQRVTLRCSPRSGDLSVYWYQQSLDQGLQFLIQYYNGEERAKGNILERFSAQQFPDLHSELNLSSLELGDSALYFCASSVAIRNSPLHFGNGTRLTVT.

The V and J genes are TRBV11-2 and TRBJ2-3; weak D call: TRBD2 (6 bases). CDR1 is SGHAT, CDR2 FQNNGV, per germline. CDR3 length equals 13 residues. V lost 6 bases and J lost 3, with 10 bases in between. The CDR3 DNA reads as TGTGCCAGCAGTGTGGCGGGAACAGATACGCAGTATTTT. Its protein product is CASSVAGTDTQYF.

Of note for this clone: Compared with germline, one end of the junction differs, possibly owing to a read error. The gene calls are TRBV7-7 and TRBJ2-5, with D perhaps matching TRBD1 or TRBD2 (6 bases each). This CDR3 is built from 15 residues. Germline loops: CDR1 SSHAT, CDR2 FNYEAQ (reference sequence). The CDR3 is CASSPVEGGLGTQYF. The CDR3 DNA follows: TGTGCTAGCAGCCCCGTGGAGGGGGGTTTAGGGACCCAGTACTTC.

The chain joins TRBV4-2 to TRBJ2-7; a weak D match, TRBD2 (6 bases). Trimming pared 4 bases from V and 1 base from J, leaving 11 bases between. Germline CDR1 is LGHNA and CDR2 is YNFKEQ. The length of the CDR3 is 14 residues. The DNA for the CDR3 is TGTGCCAGCAGCCCACTGGGGGGATCCTACGAGCAGTACTTC. Translated: CASSPLGGSYEQYF.

This chain joins TRBV30 and TRBJ1-1, with 9 bases lining up with TRBD1. CDR1 and CDR2 (germline): GTSNPN, SVGIG (reference sequence). The V and J ends lost 3 bases and 6 bases, in that order; junction bases with no gene match: 5. The CDR3 is 13 residues long. The CDR3 spells CAWRWDREAEAFF. CDR3 nucleotide sequence: TGTGCCTGGAGGTGGGACAGGGAGGCTGAAGCTTTCTTT.

V gene TRBV10-3 combines with J gene TRBJ2-7; D is possibly TRBD1 (5 bases). V was shortened by 10 bases and J by 3 bases, with 10 bases between the two germline ends. The CDR3 loop spans 11 amino acids. Germline V gene data show CDR1 as ENHRY and CDR2 as SYGVKD. The DNA of the CDR3 is TGTGCCACCATGGACAACTACGAGCAGTACTTC. Translating gives CATMDNYEQYF.

The rearrangement uses TRBV9 and TRBJ1-6; the D gene is possibly TRBD1 (6 bases). CDR1 is SGDLS and CDR2 is YYNGEE in the germline V gene. This CDR3 has 15 amino acids. With 0 bases removed from V and 10 bases from J, the gap between germline ends came to 14 bases. The CDR3 DNA reads as TGTGCCAGCAGCGTAGGCGGGGAGGGGGGATCACCCCTCCACTTT. Translation gives CASSVGGEGGSPLHF.

V usage is TRBV5-6 and J usage is TRBJ2-3, with TRBD1 as a possible D gene (6 bases). Trimming took off 2 bases at V and 0 bases at J, with 10 bases between the two ends. Germline V gene sequence: CDR1 SGHDT, CDR2 YYEEEE. The CDR3 loop spans 15 amino acids. The CDR3 sequence is CASSFPGTSTDTQYF. The CDR3 DNA follows: TGTGCCAGCAGCTTCCCTGGGACAAGCACAGATACGCAGTATTTT.

The gene calls are TRBV25-1 and TRBJ1-3; TRBD1 agrees at 7 bases. This CDR3 has 14 residues. The V gene's germline CDR1 is MGHDK and CDR2 SYGVNS. V trimming: 2 bases; J trimming: 2 bases; junction bases outside the gene matches: 0. CDR3 residues: CASSETGAGNTIYF. For the CDR3, the DNA is TGTGCCAGCAGTGAAACAGGGGCTGGAAACACCATATATTTT.

The chain recombines TRBV6-5 with TRBJ1-1; no firm D call. The CDR3 sequence is 14 residues long. Germline V lookup: CDR1 MNHEY, CDR2 SVGAGI. V gave up 3 bases and J gave up 2 bases, with 10 bases separating them. CDR3 region: CASSYNEANTEAFF. In DNA, the CDR3 is TGTGCCAGCAGTTATAATGAAGCCAACACTGAAGCTTTCTTT.

The chain has TRBV2 and TRBJ1-1; 8 bases are a match to TRBD1. The CDR3 has 14 amino acids. The V and J ends lost 6 bases and 3 bases, in that order; junction bases with no gene match: 6. From germline, CDR1 is SNHLY and CDR2 FYNNEI. CDR3: CASRTDRGYTEAFF. DNA of the CDR3: TGTGCCAGCAGAACTGACAGGGGATACACTGAAGCTTTCTTT.

The chain has TRBV18 and TRBJ1-5, with 10 bases lining up with TRBD1. CDR1 and CDR2 from the germline V gene are KGHSH and LQKENI. V shed 3 bases and J 2 bases; nucleotides not matched to a gene: 4. This CDR3 has 16 amino acids. The CDR3 bases are TGTGCCAGCTCACCGGCCGGGACAGGGGGCAATCAGCCCCAGCATTTT. This sequence encodes CASSPAGTGGNQPQHF.

V gene TRBV7-3 combines with J gene TRBJ2-4; 9 bases fit TRBD1. Germline-derived CDR1 and CDR2 are SGHTA and FQGTGA. This CDR3 has 18 residues. V shed 2 bases, J shed 1 base, and the junction held 9 bases outside the gene matches. For the CDR3, the DNA is TGTGCCAGCAGCTTAGAGGGGGGACAGGGAATCGCCAAAAACATTCAGTACTTC. Translated: CASSLEGGQGIAKNIQYF. The full variable domain, completed using reference TRBV7-3 and TRBJ2-4, is GAGVSQTPSNKVTEKGKYVELRCDPISGHTALYWYRQSLGQGPEFLIYFQGTGAADDSGLPNDRFFAVRPEGSVSTLKIQRTERGDSAVYLCASSLEGGQGIAKNIQYFGAGTRLSVL.

As regards this clone: The junction and the germline gene differ at one end; a read error may be behind it. The V call is TRBV5-1, the J call TRBJ2-5; 7 bases match TRBD1. Germline loops: CDR1 SGHRS, CDR2 YFSETQ. This CDR3 region has 14 residues. CDR3 region: CASSWGTAPQTQYF. The CDR3 region has the DNA TGTGCCAGCAGCTGGGGGACAGCGCCCCAGACCCAGTACTTC.

The count of this clone is one. The chain uses TRBV7-2 and TRBJ1-2; 12 nucleotides agree with TRBD1. The J segment lost 4 bases and the V segment lost 6 bases, leaving 12 bases of the junction unmatched. Germline V gives CDR1 SGHTA, CDR2 FQGNSA. The CDR3 extends over 17 amino acids. The CDR3 DNA sequence: TGTGCCAGCAGTTCGCCGGGACAGGGGGCTCCGGGCTATGGCTACACCTTC. This sequence encodes CASSSPGQGAPGYGYTF.

The chain links TRBV4-3 to TRBJ1-1; D unclear. Germline CDR1 reads LGHNA; CDR2 reads YSLEER. The CDR3 contains 14 residues. V was trimmed by 0 bases and J by 4 bases, leaving 9 bases between them. The chain's CDR3 is CASSQEPERTEAFF. The CDR3 bases are TGCGCCAGCAGCCAAGAACCTGAACGCACTGAAGCTTTCTTT.

The chain joins TRBV4-1 to TRBJ2-7; no firm D call. With 0 bases removed from V and 0 bases from J, the gap between germline ends came to 6 bases. Germline CDR1 and CDR2: MGHRA and YSYEKL. There are 14 residues in the CDR3. The CDR3 bases are TGCGCCAGCAGCCAAGAGCTAAGCTCCTACGAGCAGTACTTC. This encodes CASSQELSSYEQYF.

The chain combines TRBV27 with TRBJ1-2; D unresolved. CDR1 is MNHEY, CDR2 SMNVEV, per germline (reference sequence). The V gene lost 3 bases and the J gene lost 4 bases, with 18 bases spanning the gap. This CDR3 contains 16 residues. Here the CDR3 DNA reads TGTGCCAGCAGTTTGATTGGCGAGCTACCCTCCTATGGCTACACCTTC. This translates into CASSLIGELPSYGYTF.

V is TRBV2 and J is TRBJ2-7; tentatively, D is TRBD2 (6 bases). The length of the CDR3 is 15 residues. The V gene lost 4 bases and the J gene lost 3 bases, with 16 bases spanning the gap. Germline CDR1 reads SNHLY; CDR2 reads FYNNEI. CDR3 in DNA: TGTGCCAGCAGTGGGATGGTAGCGGAGGACTACGAGCAGTACTTC. Translation gives CASSGMVAEDYEQYF.

The chain combines TRBV6-1 with TRBJ2-5; D call uncertain. Gene TRBJ2-7 matches the end of the DNA better, so the J call may be wrong. The CDR3 is 12 residues long. Per the germline V gene, CDR1 is MNHNS and CDR2 is SASEGT. The CDR3 coding sequence is TGTGCCAGCAGCCCTACCGGTTACGAGCAGTACTTC. This sequence encodes CASSPTGYEQYF.

The rearrangement links TRBV5-4 to TRBJ1-3, with 7 bases aligning to TRBD1. J lost 2 bases, V lost 4 bases, and 6 bases had no gene match. The CDR3 runs to 15 residues. In germline, CDR1 is SGHNT, CDR2 YYREEE (reference sequence). This CDR3 is CASSVVTGTGNTIYF. The CDR3 coding sequence is TGTGCCAGCAGCGTCGTGACAGGGACTGGAAACACCATATATTTT.

This clone was seen once. The chain employs TRBV4-1 and TRBJ2-3; D is perhaps TRBD1 (6 bases). This CDR3 has 15 amino acids. Trimming took 3 bases from V and 1 from J, leaving 11 bases between them. From germline, CDR1 is MGHRA and CDR2 YSYEKL. The CDR3 loop reads CASSHLGAGTDTQYF. The CDR3, as DNA: TGCGCCAGCAGCCATCTGGGGGCTGGCACAGATACGCAGTATTTT.

This chain uses TRBV2 with TRBJ2-1, with a tentative D call TRBD1 (6 bases). The CDR3 spans 14 residues. V was clipped by 10 bases and J by 2 bases, with 15 bases between them. The germline gives CDR1 SNHLY, CDR2 FYNNEI. The CDR3 nucleotides read TGTGCCACAAGCCGGGACACCGCCTACAATGAGCAGTTCTTC. It specifies CATSRDTAYNEQFF.

The chain uses TRBV5-1 and TRBJ2-7; 7 positions match TRBD2. The germline V gene has CDR1 SGHRS and CDR2 YFSETQ. The ends lost 0 bases at V and 5 bases at J; junction bases unmatched: 5. The CDR3 length is 14 residues. CDR3 DNA: TGCGCCAGCAGCTTGGGTACGGGAGGCCACGAGCAGTACTTC. It specifies CASSLGTGGHEQYF.

The CDR3 loop is CASSLGPWGYGYTF. DNA for the CDR3: TGTGCCAGCAGCTTAGGCCCTTGGGGGTATGGCTACACCTTC. The chain recombines TRBV11-1 with TRBJ1-2; perhaps TRBD1 as D (5 bases). In germline, CDR1 is SGHAT, CDR2 FQDESV (reference sequence). The V and J ends lost 1 base and 5 bases respectively, with 11 bases between them. This CDR3 has 14 residues.

The chain joins TRBV11-2 to TRBJ2-7, with TRBD2 matching over 10 bases. With V trimmed by 2 bases and J by 2 bases, 3 bases remained unmatched. The germline V gene encodes CDR1 SGHAT and CDR2 FQNNGV. CDR3 length: 15 amino acids. The DNA of the CDR3 is TGTGCCAGCAGCTTACTAGCGGGGGTCACCTACGAGCAGTACTTC. This gives the protein CASSLLAGVTYEQYF.

The CDR3 DNA sequence: TGCAGCGTCGTTACAGGGAGCACTGAAGCTTTCTTT. It yields the protein CSVVTGSTEAFF. The rearrangement links TRBV29-1 to TRBJ1-1; perhaps TRBD1 as D (6 bases). This CDR3 spans 12 amino acids. The germline V gene has CDR1 SQVTM and CDR2 ANQGSEA. V lost 6 bases and J lost 4, with 12 bases in between. Looking up the rest from reference TRBV29-1 and TRBJ1-1 gives the full variable domain: SAVISQKPSRDICQRGTSLTIQCQVDSQVTMMFWYRQQPGQSLTLIATANQGSEATYESGFVIDKFPISRPNLTFSTLTVSNMSPEDSSIYLCSVVTGSTEAFFGQGTRLTVV.

The V call is TRBV6-5, the J call TRBJ1-1; no clear D. The V end lost 9 bases, the J end lost 1 base, and 15 bases lay between the germline ends. CDR1 is MNHEY and CDR2 is SVGAGI in the germline V gene. This CDR3 has 14 amino acids. The CDR3 sequence is CASWENRGNTEAFF. In DNA form, the CDR3 reads TGTGCCAGTTGGGAGAACCGGGGGAACACTGAAGCTTTCTTT.